These 24 T cell receptor beta chains share one sample of origin, sequenced in a study of T cell responses to AZD1222 COVID-19 vaccine. The method was immunoSEQ multiplex PCR; TCRdb's version includes in-frame clones alone and lacks a portion of them. The data hold tens of thousands of clones, with approximately 89% observed a single time. Material: peripheral blood, obtained 28 days after the second AZD1222 dose. The receptors stem from an adult who received the AZD1222 COVID-19 vaccine.

This chain links TRBV3-1 (or the pseudogene TRBV3-2) with TRBJ2-3, with 8 positions matching TRBD2. Germline V gives CDR1 LGHDT, CDR2 YNNKEL (reference sequence). CDR3 length equals 16 residues. The trim removed 0 bases at V and 8 bases at J, leaving 10 bases unmatched. CDR3 protein: CASSQDLSGNGRTQYF. The CDR3 DNA is TGTGCCAGCAGCCAAGATCTTAGCGGGAACGGACGTACGCAGTATTTT.

The chain carries TRBV5-1 and TRBJ2-3, with D perhaps matching TRBD2 (5 bases). The CDR3 has 15 residues. Trimming took off 0 bases at V and 2 bases at J, with 10 bases between the two ends. Germline loops: CDR1 SGHRS, CDR2 YFSETQ. The CDR3, as DNA: TGCGCCAGCAGCTTGGCCAGCGACTACACAGATACGCAGTATTTT. Its protein product is CASSLASDYTDTQYF.

The chain joins TRBV2 to TRBJ2-3, with D possibly being TRBD2 (8 bases). V gave up 6 bases and J gave up 6 bases, with 31 bases separating them. The CDR3 is 19 amino acids. CDR1 and CDR2 (germline): SNHLY, FYNNEI. The CDR3 DNA reads TGTGCCAGCAGGAGAGGCTGGAGGGGGCTGGGACTAGGAGCTGATACGCAGTATTTT. Its protein is CASRRGWRGLGLGADTQYF.

This chain joins TRBV23-1 and TRBJ2-7; D might be TRBD1 or TRBD2, each matching 5 bases. TRBV23-1 is annotated as an ORF whose role is uncertain. Trimming stripped 4 bases from V and 5 bases from J, with 18 bases between. The CDR3 sequence is 15 residues long. This CDR3 is CASSPSWGRVHEQYF. The CDR3 DNA follows: TGCGCCAGCAGTCCTTCTTGGGGGAGAGTCCACGAGCAGTACTTC.

The chain employs TRBV7-2 and TRBJ1-1; D not certain. This CDR3 comprises 12 residues. Deletions cut 5 bases from V and 2 bases from J, with 6 bases between. Germline V lookup: CDR1 SGHTA, CDR2 FQGNSA. The CDR3 is CASSNYNTEAFF. In DNA, the CDR3 is TGTGCCAGCAGCAACTACAACACTGAAGCTTTCTTT. Filled out from reference TRBV7-2 and TRBJ1-1, the complete variable domain reads GAGVSQSPSNKVTEKGKDVELRCDPISGHTALYWYRQSLGQGLEFLIYFQGNSAPDKSGLPSDRFSAERTGGSVSTLTIQRTQQEDSAVYLCASSNYNTEAFFGQGTRLTVV.

Here the CDR3 reads CASSTGQAQETQYF. The DNA for the CDR3 is TGTGCCAGTAGTACGGGACAGGCCCAAGAGACCCAGTACTTC. The chain has TRBV19 and TRBJ2-5, with 8 bases fitting TRBD1. The germline V gene has CDR1 LNHDA and CDR2 SQIVND (reference sequence). CDR3 length: 14 amino acids. The V segment lost 4 bases and the J segment 1 base; nucleotides outside the gene matches: 2.

This chain connects TRBV27 to TRBJ1-1; weak D call: TRBD1 (6 bases). Between the trimmed V and J ends, which lost 5 bases and 5 bases, there was a span of 12 bases. The CDR3 runs 13 residues. In germline, CDR1 is MNHEY, CDR2 SMNVEV (reference sequence). CDR3 residues: CASSKQGGTEAFF. CDR3 bases: TGTGCCAGCAGTAAACAGGGCGGGACTGAAGCTTTCTTT.

The chain is built from TRBV30 and TRBJ1-1, with a possible D match to TRBD1 (6 bases). The CDR3 extends over 11 amino acids. The germline V gene has CDR1 GTSNPN and CDR2 SVGIG (reference sequence). The V end was cut by 2 bases, the J end by 8 bases, with 9 bases between. The CDR3 sequence is CAWSRGREAFF. DNA of the CDR3: TGTGCCTGGAGTAGGGGGAGAGAAGCTTTCTTT.

The chain uses TRBV5-4 and TRBJ2-5; 8 bases match TRBD2. V lost 0 bases to trimming and J lost 5 bases; unmatched junction nucleotides: 3. Germline V CDR1 and CDR2: SGHNT, YYREEE (reference sequence). The CDR3 covers 14 residues. For the CDR3, the DNA is TGTGCCAGCAGCTTGGCCCAGCGGGAGGAGACCCAGTACTTC. Its translation: CASSLAQREETQYF.

By sample share, this clone is medium-sized. This rearrangement joins TRBV5-4 to TRBJ1-4; TRBD1 aligns across 7 bases. This CDR3 has 15 residues. Losses at the gene ends were 3 bases for V and 4 bases for J; bases not matched to a gene: 6. In germline, CDR1 is SGHNT, CDR2 YYREEE (reference sequence). CDR3 DNA sequence: TGTGCCAGCAGCTCGAACAGGGGAATTAATGAAAAACTGTTTTTT. Protein product: CASSSNRGINEKLFF.

The rearrangement joins TRBV18 to TRBJ2-1; 12 positions match TRBD2. J was trimmed by 7 bases and V by 6 bases; bases with no gene match: 7. In germline, CDR1 is KGHSH, CDR2 LQKENI. The CDR3 sequence is 15 residues long. In DNA form, the CDR3 reads TGTGCCAGCTCGGACCTAGCGGGAGGGTATAATGAGCAGTTCTTC. As protein: CASSDLAGGYNEQFF.

This clone was recorded once. This sequence joins TRBV28 and TRBJ2-7; 8 bases are a match to TRBD2. From germline, CDR1 is MDHEN and CDR2 SYDVKM. CDR3 length: 16 residues. The trim removed 6 bases at V and 2 bases at J, leaving 12 bases unmatched. The CDR3 spells CASSLFRTSRPYEQYF. The CDR3 DNA follows: TGTGCCAGCAGCCTCTTTCGGACTAGCCGACCCTACGAGCAGTACTTC.

The chain recombines TRBV7-9 with TRBJ2-7; D gene ambiguous. CDR3 length: 12 amino acids. The germline V and J ends were trimmed by 1 base and 9 bases, with 10 bases remaining between them. Germline CDR1 and CDR2: SEHNR and FQNEAQ (reference sequence). The CDR3: CASSLGPLGQYF. CDR3 nucleotides: TGTGCCAGCAGCTTAGGGCCCCTCGGGCAGTACTTC.

The gene calls are TRBV7-8 and TRBJ2-1; D tentatively reads TRBD1 or TRBD2 (5 bases each). CDR1 SGHVS and CDR2 FQNEAQ come from the germline V gene. Trimming removed 1 base from V and 2 bases from J, with 18 bases in between. The CDR3 totals 18 residues. The CDR3: CASSLVAVRGSTYNEQFF. The DNA for the CDR3 is TGTGCCAGCAGCTTAGTCGCCGTGAGGGGTTCTACCTACAATGAGCAGTTCTTC.

V gene TRBV4-1 combines with J gene TRBJ1-4; D gene uncertain. Trimming took 1 base from V and 7 from J, leaving 13 bases between them. The germline CDR1 and CDR2 sequences are MGHRA and YSYEKL. The CDR3 is 15 amino acids. The CDR3, as DNA: TGCGCCAGCAGCCAAGCTCCCGGTTTGAGTGAAAAACTGTTTTTT. Translated, it gives CASSQAPGLSEKLFF.

The chain recombines TRBV5-1 with TRBJ2-1, with 9 bases fitting TRBD2. Germline V gives CDR1 SGHRS, CDR2 YFSETQ. The CDR3 spans 17 residues. With 4 bases clipped from V and 0 bases from J, the junction kept 8 bases outside the gene matches. Written as DNA, the CDR3 is TGCGCCAGCAGCGGTGGGCTAGCGGGGAACTCCTACAATGAGCAGTTCTTC. As protein: CASSGGLAGNSYNEQFF.

V usage is TRBV15 and J usage is TRBJ1-1; 9 nucleotides agree with TRBD1. The CDR3 has 16 residues. Per the germline V gene, CDR1 is LNHNV and CDR2 is YYDKDF (reference sequence). The trim removed 1 base at V and 1 base at J, leaving 4 bases unmatched. CDR3 sequence (DNA): TGTGCCACCAGCAGAGGGGGACAGGGAGGGAACACTGAAGCTTTCTTT. It yields the protein CATSRGGQGGNTEAFF.

V is TRBV18 and J is TRBJ2-7; 13 bases line up with TRBD2. The germline V gene has CDR1 KGHSH and CDR2 LQKENI. The CDR3 has 15 residues. The J segment lost 6 bases and the V segment lost 6 bases, leaving 8 bases of the junction unmatched. This chain's CDR3 is CASSRGLAGASEQYF. DNA for the CDR3: TGTGCCAGCTCGCGCGGACTAGCGGGAGCAAGCGAGCAGTACTTC. The full variable domain, in which reference TRBV18 and TRBJ2-7 provide the parts outside the CDR3, is NAGVMQNPRHLVRRRGQEARLRCSPMKGHSHVYWYRQLPEEGLKFMVYLQKENIIDESGMPKERFSAEFPKEGPSILRIQQVVRGDSAAYFCASSRGLAGASEQYFGPGTRLTVT.

The rearrangement links TRBV19 to TRBJ1-5; D unresolved. CDR3 length: 15 amino acids. V lost 4 bases and J 2 bases, leaving 12 bases between the germline ends. CDR1 and CDR2 from the germline V gene are LNHDA and SQIVND (reference sequence). CDR3 nucleotide sequence: TGTGCCAGTAGTAGCGGAAACATAGGCAATCAGCCCCAGCATTTT. Residues: CASSSGNIGNQPQHF.

J is TRBJ1-1 and V is TRBV28; D call uncertain. This CDR3 has 13 amino acids. V was clipped by 4 bases and J by 1 base, with 7 bases between them. Per germline, CDR1 MDHEN and CDR2 SYDVKM. In nucleotides, the CDR3 is TGTGCCAGCAGTTCATCGAGGAACACTGAAGCTTTCTTT. It specifies CASSSSRNTEAFF.

The genes are TRBV10-3 and TRBJ2-7, with 7 bases aligning to TRBD2. The junction had 6 bases not matched to a gene; V was cut back by 4 bases and J by 3 bases. This CDR3 has 14 amino acids. Looked up from germline, CDR1 is ENHRY and CDR2 is SYGVKD. CDR3 residues: CAISAGTINYEQYF. For the CDR3, the DNA is TGTGCCATCAGTGCGGGGACTATTAACTACGAGCAGTACTTC.

V is TRBV6-5 and J is TRBJ2-1; no clear D. The V and J ends lost 5 bases and 6 bases respectively, with 17 bases between them. The CDR3 covers 15 residues. Looked up from germline, CDR1 is MNHEY and CDR2 is SVGAGI. Written as DNA, the CDR3 is TGTGCCAGCAGTCCGACTGCCTTGGGCTTCAATGAGCAGTTCTTC. It codes for CASSPTALGFNEQFF.

CDR3 DNA: TGTGCCAGTAGGGAGGGACAGACATTTCAGCCCCAGCATTTT. Encoded protein: CASREGQTFQPQHF. V and J are TRBV19 and TRBJ1-5; 7 bases map to TRBD1. Germline assignment: CDR1 LNHDA and CDR2 SQIVND (reference sequence). The CDR3 has 14 amino acids. J gave up 6 bases and V 6 bases, and 8 bases lay outside the gene matches.

J is TRBJ2-1 and V is TRBV18; 10 nucleotides line up with TRBD2. The CDR3 extends over 16 amino acids. V gave up 1 base and J gave up 8 bases; unmatched junction bases: 8. Germline V gene lookup returns CDR1 KGHSH and CDR2 LQKENI. The CDR3 nucleotides read TGTGCCAGCTCACCACTGTCCGGACTAGCGGTCGATGAGCAGTTCTTC. As protein: CASSPLSGLAVDEQFF. Full variable domain (remainder filled in from reference TRBV18 and TRBJ2-1): NAGVMQNPRHLVRRRGQEARLRCSPMKGHSHVYWYRQLPEEGLKFMVYLQKENIIDESGMPKERFSAEFPKEGPSILRIQQVVRGDSAAYFCASSPLSGLAVDEQFFGPGTRLTVL.